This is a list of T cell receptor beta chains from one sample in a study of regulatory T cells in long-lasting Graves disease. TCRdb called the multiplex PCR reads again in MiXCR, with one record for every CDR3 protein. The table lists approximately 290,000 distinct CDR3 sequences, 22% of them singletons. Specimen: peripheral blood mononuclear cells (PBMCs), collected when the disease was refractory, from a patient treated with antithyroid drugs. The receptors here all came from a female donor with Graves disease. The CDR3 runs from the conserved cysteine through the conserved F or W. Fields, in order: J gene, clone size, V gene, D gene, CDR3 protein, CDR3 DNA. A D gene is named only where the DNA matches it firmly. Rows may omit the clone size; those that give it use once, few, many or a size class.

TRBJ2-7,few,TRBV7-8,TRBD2,CASSLGGVGYEQYF,TGTGCCAGCAGCCTCGGGGGGGTCGGATACGAGCAGTACTTC
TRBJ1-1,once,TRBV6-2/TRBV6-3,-,CASTKEGWNTEAFF,TGTGCCAGCACCAAGGAGGGGTGGAACACTGAAGCTTTCTTT
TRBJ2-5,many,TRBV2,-,CASSEELLLSPQETQYF,TGTGCCAGCAGTGAGGAGCTTTTGCTAAGCCCACAAGAGACCCAGTACTTC
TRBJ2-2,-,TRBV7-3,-,CASSLAFGVGELFF,TGTGCCAGCAGCTTGGCCTTCGGAGTCGGGGAGCTGTTTTTT
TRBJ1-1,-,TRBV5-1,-,CASREGFEAFF,TGCGCCAGCAGGGAGGGGTTTGAAGCTTTCTTT
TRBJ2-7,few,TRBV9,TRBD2,CASSADSGRAYEQYF,TGTGCCAGCAGCGCTGATAGCGGGAGGGCCTACGAGCAGTACTTC
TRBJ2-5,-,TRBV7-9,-,CASSHTFNRVWSNQETQYF,TGTGCCAGCAGCCACACTTTTAACAGGGTTTGGAGCAACCAAGAGACCCAGTACTTC
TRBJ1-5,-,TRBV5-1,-,CASSLGGDSNQPQHF,TGCGCCAGCAGCTTGGGGGGGGATAGCAATCAGCCCCAGCATTTT
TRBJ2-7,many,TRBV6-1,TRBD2,CASRAAGRAYEQYF,TGTGCCAGCAGGGCAGCGGGGAGGGCCTACGAGCAGTACTTC
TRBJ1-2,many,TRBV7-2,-,CASSLRVGAYGYTF,TGTGCCAGCAGCTTGCGGGTGGGGGCCTATGGCTACACCTTC
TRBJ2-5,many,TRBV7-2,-,CASSLVPTTRLQETQYF,TGTGCCAGCAGCTTAGTTCCGACGACGCGTCTTCAAGAGACCCAGTACTTC
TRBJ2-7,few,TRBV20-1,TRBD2,CSASPGLASYEQYF,TGCAGTGCCTCACCGGGACTAGCGTCCTACGAGCAGTACTTC
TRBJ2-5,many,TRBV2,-,CASSAGGAQYF,TGTGCCAGCAGTGCTGGGGGTGCCCAGTACTTC
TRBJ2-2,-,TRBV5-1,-,CASSLRTAGELFF,TGCGCCAGCAGCTTAAGGACGGCCGGGGAGCTGTTTTTT
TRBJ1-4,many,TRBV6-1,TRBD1,CASSTLLQGAGEKLFF,TGTGCCAGCAGCACACTTCTACAGGGGGCTGGTGAAAAACTGTTTTTT
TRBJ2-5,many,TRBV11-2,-,CASSLVGPKETQYF,TGTGCCAGCAGCTTAGTGGGACCAAAAGAGACCCAGTACTTC
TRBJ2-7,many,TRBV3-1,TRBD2,CASSRGGGGWNEQYF,TGTGCCAGCAGCCGCGGCGGCGGGGGGTGGAACGAGCAGTACTTC
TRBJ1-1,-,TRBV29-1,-,CSAATQNTEAFF,TGCAGCGCCGCGACACAGAACACTGAAGCTTTCTTT
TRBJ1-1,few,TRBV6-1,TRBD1,CAVSRGAGSDTEAFF,TGTGCCGTATCCAGGGGGGCGGGTTCTGACACTGAAGCTTTCTTT
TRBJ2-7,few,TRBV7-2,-,CASSPMGDSYEQYF,TGTGCCAGCAGCCCGATGGGGGACTCCTACGAGCAGTACTTC
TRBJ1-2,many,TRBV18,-,CASEAGLNYGYTF,TGTGCCAGCGAGGCAGGTCTTAACTATGGCTACACCTTC
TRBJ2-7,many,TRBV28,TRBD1,CASSFWGQGGEQYF,TGTGCCAGCAGTTTCTGGGGACAGGGGGGCGAGCAGTACTTC
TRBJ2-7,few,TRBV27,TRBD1,CASSARGPALNYEQYF,TGTGCCAGCAGTGCCAGGGGGCCAGCCCTTAACTACGAGCAGTACTTC
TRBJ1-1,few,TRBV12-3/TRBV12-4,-,CASSLKASNTEAFF,TGTGCCAGCAGTTTAAAGGCGTCTAACACTGAAGCTTTCTTT
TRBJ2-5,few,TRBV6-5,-,CASSYSRVETQYF,TGTGCCAGCAGTTACTCCAGGGTGGAGACCCAGTACTTC
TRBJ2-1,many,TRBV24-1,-,CATSYTSYNEQFF,TGTGCCACCAGTTATACTAGCTACAATGAGCAGTTCTTC
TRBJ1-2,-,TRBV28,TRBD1,CASSLEGTGYGRYGYTF,TGTGCCAGCAGTTTAGAGGGGACAGGATACGGCCGATATGGCTACACCTTC
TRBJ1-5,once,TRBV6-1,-,CASTPREGLQPQHF,TGTGCCAGCACGCCGAGGGAGGGGCTACAGCCCCAGCATTTT